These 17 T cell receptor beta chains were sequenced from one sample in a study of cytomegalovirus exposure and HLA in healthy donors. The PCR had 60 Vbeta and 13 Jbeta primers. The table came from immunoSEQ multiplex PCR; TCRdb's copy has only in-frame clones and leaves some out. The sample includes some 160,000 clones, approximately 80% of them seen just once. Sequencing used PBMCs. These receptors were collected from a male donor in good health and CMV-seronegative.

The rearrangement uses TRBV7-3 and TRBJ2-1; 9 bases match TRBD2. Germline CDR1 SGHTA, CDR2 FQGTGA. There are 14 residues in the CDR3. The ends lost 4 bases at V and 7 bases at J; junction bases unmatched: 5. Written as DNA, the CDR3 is TGTGCCAGCAGCTCAAGCGGGGGGCAGAATGAGCAGTTCTTC. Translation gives CASSSSGGQNEQFF. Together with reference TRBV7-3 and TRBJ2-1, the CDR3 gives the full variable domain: GAGVSQTPSNKVTEKGKYVELRCDPISGHTALYWYRQSLGQGPEFLIYFQGTGAADDSGLPNDRFFAVRPEGSVSTLKIQRTERGDSAVYLCASSSSGGQNEQFFGPGTRLTVL.

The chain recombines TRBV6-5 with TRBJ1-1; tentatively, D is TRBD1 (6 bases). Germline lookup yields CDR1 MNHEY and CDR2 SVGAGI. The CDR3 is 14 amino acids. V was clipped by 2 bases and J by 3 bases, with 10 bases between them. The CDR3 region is CASSYQGKHTEAFF. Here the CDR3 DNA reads TGTGCCAGCAGTTACCAGGGGAAACACACTGAAGCTTTCTTT.

This CDR3 is CASSPIPGQGAGDTQYF. The CDR3 region has the DNA TGTGCCAGCTCACCAATCCCGGGACAGGGGGCGGGAGATACGCAGTATTTT. J is TRBJ2-3 and V is TRBV18; 12 positions match TRBD1. Germline CDR1 is KGHSH and CDR2 is LQKENI. J gave up 5 bases and V 2 bases, and 8 bases lay outside the gene matches. This CDR3 is 17 amino acids long. The full variable domain, rest sourced from reference TRBV18 and TRBJ2-3, is NAGVMQNPRHLVRRRGQEARLRCSPMKGHSHVYWYRQLPEEGLKFMVYLQKENIIDESGMPKERFSAEFPKEGPSILRIQQVVRGDSAAYFCASSPIPGQGAGDTQYFGPGTRLTVL.

CDR3 DNA: TGTGCCAGCAGCACGGACAGGGTCTACAATGAGCAGTTCTTC. Protein: CASSTDRVYNEQFF. The V call is TRBV7-2, the J call TRBJ2-1, with 8 bases fitting TRBD1. The V gene's germline CDR1 is SGHTA and CDR2 FQGNSA. The CDR3 contains 14 residues. V lost 5 bases, J lost 3 bases, and 3 bases stayed unmatched.

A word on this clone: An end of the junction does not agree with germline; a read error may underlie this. DNA for the CDR3: TGTACCAGTAGTATAGATCTGACAGGTGGAACAGAGCAGTACTTC. It encodes CTSSIDLTGGTEQYF. The chain couples TRBV19 to TRBJ2-7; D may be TRBD1 (6 bases). Germline V gene sequence: CDR1 LNHDA, CDR2 SQIVND (reference sequence). The CDR3 contains 15 residues. Supplemented by reference TRBV19 and TRBJ2-7, the full variable domain reads DGGITQSPKYLFRKEGQNVTLSCEQNLNHDAMYWYRQDPGQGLRLIYYSQIVNDFQKGDIAEGYSVSREKKESFPLTVTSAQKNPTAFYLCTSSIDLTGGTEQYFGPGTRLTVT.

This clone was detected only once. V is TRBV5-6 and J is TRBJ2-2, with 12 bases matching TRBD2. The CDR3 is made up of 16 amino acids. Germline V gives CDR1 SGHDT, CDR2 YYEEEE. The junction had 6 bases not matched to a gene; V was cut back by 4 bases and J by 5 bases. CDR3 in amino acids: CASSRGLAGSTGELFF. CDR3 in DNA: TGTGCCAGCAGCCGCGGACTAGCGGGATCGACCGGGGAGCTGTTTTTT.

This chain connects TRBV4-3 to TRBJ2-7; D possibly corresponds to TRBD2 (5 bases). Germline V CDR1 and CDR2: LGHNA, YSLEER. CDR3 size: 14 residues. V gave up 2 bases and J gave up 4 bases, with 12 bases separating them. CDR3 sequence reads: CASSQSGRRYEQYF. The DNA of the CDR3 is TGCGCCAGCAGCCAAAGCGGACGCAGGTACGAGCAGTACTTC.

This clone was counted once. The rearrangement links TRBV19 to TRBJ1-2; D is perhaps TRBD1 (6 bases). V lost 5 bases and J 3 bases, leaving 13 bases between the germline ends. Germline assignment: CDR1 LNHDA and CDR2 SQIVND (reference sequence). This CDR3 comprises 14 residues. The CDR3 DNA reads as TGTGCCAGTAGTTTGCAGGGGAGCGACTATGGCTACACCTTC. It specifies CASSLQGSDYGYTF.

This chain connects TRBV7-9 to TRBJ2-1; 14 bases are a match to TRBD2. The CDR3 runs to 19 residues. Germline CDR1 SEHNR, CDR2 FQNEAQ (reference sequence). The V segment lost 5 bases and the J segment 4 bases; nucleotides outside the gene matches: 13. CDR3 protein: CASSLGLAGGNLLYNEQFF. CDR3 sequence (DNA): TGTGCCAGCAGCCTCGGACTAGCGGGGGGTAACCTCCTTTACAATGAGCAGTTCTTC.

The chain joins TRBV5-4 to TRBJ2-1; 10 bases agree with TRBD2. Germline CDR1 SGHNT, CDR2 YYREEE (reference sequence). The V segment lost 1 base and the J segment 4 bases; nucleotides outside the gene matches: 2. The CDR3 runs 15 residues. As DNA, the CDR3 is TGTGCCAGCAGCTTGAGCGGGAGGGCATACAATGAGCAGTTCTTC. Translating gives CASSLSGRAYNEQFF.

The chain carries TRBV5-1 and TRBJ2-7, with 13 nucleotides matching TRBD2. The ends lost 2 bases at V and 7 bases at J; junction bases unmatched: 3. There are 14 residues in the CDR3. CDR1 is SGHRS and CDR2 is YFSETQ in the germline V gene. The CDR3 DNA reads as TGCGCCAGCAGCTTAACTAGCGGGAGGGCAGAGCAGTACTTC. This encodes CASSLTSGRAEQYF. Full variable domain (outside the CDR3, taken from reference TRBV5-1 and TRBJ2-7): KAGVTQTPRYLIKTRGQQVTLSCSPISGHRSVSWYQQTPGQGLQFLFEYFSETQRNKGNFPGRFSGRQFSNSRSEMNVSTLELGDSALYLCASSLTSGRAEQYFGPGTRLTVT.

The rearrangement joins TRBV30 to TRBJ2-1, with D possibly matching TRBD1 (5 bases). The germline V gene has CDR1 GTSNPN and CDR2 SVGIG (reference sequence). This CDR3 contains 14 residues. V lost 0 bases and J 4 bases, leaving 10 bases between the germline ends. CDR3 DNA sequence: TGTGCCTGGAGTGTATCTTCAGGGTACAATGAGCAGTTCTTC. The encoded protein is CAWSVSSGYNEQFF. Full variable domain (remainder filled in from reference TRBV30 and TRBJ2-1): SQTIHQWPATLVQPVGSPLSLECTVEGTSNPNLYWYRQAAGRGLQLLFYSVGIGQISSEVPQNLSASRPQDRQFILSSKKLLLSDSGFYLCAWSVSSGYNEQFFGPGTRLTVL.

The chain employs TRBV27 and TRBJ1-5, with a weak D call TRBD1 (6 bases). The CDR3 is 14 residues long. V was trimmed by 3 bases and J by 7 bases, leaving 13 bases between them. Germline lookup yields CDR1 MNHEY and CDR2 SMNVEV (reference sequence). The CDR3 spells CASSLGQGFQPQHF. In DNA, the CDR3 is TGTGCCAGCAGTTTGGGGCAGGGGTTCCAGCCCCAGCATTTT.

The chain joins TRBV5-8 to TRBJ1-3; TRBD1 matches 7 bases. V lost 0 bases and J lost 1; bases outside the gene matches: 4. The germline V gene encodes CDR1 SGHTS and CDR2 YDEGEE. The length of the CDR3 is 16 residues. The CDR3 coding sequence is TGTGCCAGCAGCTTGGGACAGGGAAGATCTGGAAACACCATATATTTT. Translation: CASSLGQGRSGNTIYF.

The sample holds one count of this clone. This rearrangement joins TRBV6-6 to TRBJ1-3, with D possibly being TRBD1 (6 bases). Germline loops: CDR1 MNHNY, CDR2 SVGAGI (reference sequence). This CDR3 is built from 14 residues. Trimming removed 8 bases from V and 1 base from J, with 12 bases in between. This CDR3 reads CASSGRGSGNTIYF. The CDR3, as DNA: TGTGCCAGCTCGGGCAGGGGATCTGGAAACACCATATATTTT.

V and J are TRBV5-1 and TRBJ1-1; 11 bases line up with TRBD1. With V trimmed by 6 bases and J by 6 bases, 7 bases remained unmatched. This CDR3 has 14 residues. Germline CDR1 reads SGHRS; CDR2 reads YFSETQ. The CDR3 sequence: CASNTGQGVAEAFF. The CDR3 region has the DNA TGCGCCAGCAATACGGGACAGGGGGTCGCTGAAGCTTTCTTT.

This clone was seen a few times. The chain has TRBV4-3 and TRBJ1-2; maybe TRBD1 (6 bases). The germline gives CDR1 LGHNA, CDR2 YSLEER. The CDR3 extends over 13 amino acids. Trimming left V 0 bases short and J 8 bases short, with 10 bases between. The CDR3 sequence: CASSQEQGNGYTF. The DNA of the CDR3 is TGCGCCAGCAGCCAAGAACAGGGTAACGGCTACACCTTC.